One sample yielded the 32 T cell receptor beta chains listed below, sequenced in a study of T-cell memory formation after mild COVID-19. TCRdb used MiXCR to reprocess the 5' RACE reads, holding one entry per CDR3 protein. The data contain roughly 200,000 distinct CDR3 sequences, 16% of them seen just once; the ten biggest clones take up around 1.9%. The source material was PBMCs or a T cell subset sorted from them (not recorded which). These receptors were taken from an adult woman who had mild COVID-19 (a few samples of this study predate the infection). Cell type and time point are not known.

This clonotype came up a few times. The rearrangement uses TRBV11-3 and TRBJ2-1, with D possibly being TRBD2 (5 bases). This CDR3 is 16 amino acids long. The germline V and J ends were trimmed by 4 bases and 0 bases, with 13 bases remaining between them. Germline V gene lookup returns CDR1 SGHNT and CDR2 YENEEA. The CDR3 region is CASSSAGDPSYNEQFF. The CDR3 nucleotides are TGTGCCAGCAGCTCCGCGGGCGACCCCTCCTACAATGAGCAGTTCTTC.

CDR3 region: CASSSLSGGAYEQYF. CDR3 bases: TGTGCCAGCAGTTCACTTAGCGGGGGGGCGTACGAGCAGTACTTC. V usage is TRBV6-6 and J usage is TRBJ2-7, with 11 nucleotides matching TRBD2. Losses at the gene ends were 4 bases for V and 4 bases for J; bases not matched to a gene: 6. Germline CDR1 MNHNY, CDR2 SVGAGI (reference sequence). The CDR3 is made up of 15 amino acids.

This clonotype showed up many times. This rearrangement joins TRBV6-2 or TRBV6-3 to TRBJ2-1; no clear D. V lost 5 bases and J lost 1, with 6 bases in between. Germline CDR1 reads MNHEY; CDR2 reads SVGEGT. CDR3 length: 13 amino acids. The CDR3 DNA reads as TGTGCCAGCAGTAGCGAATCCTACAATGAGCAGTTCTTC. Its translation is CASSSESYNEQFF.

The chain joins TRBV7-8 to TRBJ2-5; a possible D gene is TRBD1 (8 bases). The CDR3 is 15 residues long. CDR1 and CDR2 from the germline V gene are SGHVS and FQNEAQ. V was trimmed by 0 bases and J by 4 bases, leaving 12 bases between them. The DNA for the CDR3 is TGTGCCAGCAGCTTAGCCCACAGGGGGGGAGAGACCCAGTACTTC. This sequence encodes CASSLAHRGGETQYF.

The gene calls are TRBV18 and TRBJ2-1; D is unresolved. This CDR3 comprises 17 residues. Between the trimmed V and J ends, which lost 2 bases and 0 bases, there was a span of 14 bases. Germline V gives CDR1 KGHSH, CDR2 LQKENI. CDR3 sequence reads: CASSPLALPSSYNEQFF. CDR3 in DNA: TGTGCCAGCTCACCATTGGCGCTGCCAAGCTCCTACAATGAGCAGTTCTTC.

J is TRBJ2-7 and V is TRBV29-1, with D tentatively TRBD1 (5 bases). The germline V gene encodes CDR1 SQVTM and CDR2 ANQGSEA. The length of the CDR3 is 12 residues. V was clipped by 7 bases and J by 0 bases, with 10 bases between them. The CDR3 DNA follows: TGCAGCGCCGTCAGGGACTCCTACGAGCAGTACTTC. Translated, it gives CSAVRDSYEQYF.

This chain uses TRBV14 with TRBJ1-6; 7 bases match TRBD1. The CDR3 contains 14 residues. Germline CDR1 reads SGHDN; CDR2 reads FVKESK. V trimming: 2 bases; J trimming: 8 bases; junction bases outside the gene matches: 3. This CDR3 is CASSQLRGDSPLHF. CDR3 sequence (DNA): TGTGCCAGCAGCCAACTCAGGGGGGATTCACCCCTCCACTTT.

This sequence joins TRBV6-4 and TRBJ2-1; D is tentatively TRBD1 or TRBD2 (5 bases each). The V end lost 3 bases, the J end lost 6 bases, and 15 bases lay between the germline ends. The length of the CDR3 is 15 residues. Germline V lookup: CDR1 MRHNA, CDR2 SNTAGT. CDR3 amino acids: CASSESLAGGNEQFF. Written as DNA, the CDR3 is TGTGCCAGCAGTGAAAGCCTAGCTGGGGGCAATGAGCAGTTCTTC.

This clonotype came up many times. The V gene is TRBV30, the J gene TRBJ2-7, with D hard to call. Deletions cut 1 base from V and 4 bases from J, with 5 bases between. The CDR3 loop spans 11 amino acids. CDR1 is GTSNPN and CDR2 is SVGIG in the germline V gene (reference sequence). The DNA for the CDR3 is TGTGCCTGGAGTGCTCGGTACGAGCAGTACTTC. Encoded protein: CAWSARYEQYF.

This clonotype was counted between two and nine times. The CDR3 loop reads CSARDQRGTGGSYSNQPQHF. CDR3 coding DNA: TGCAGTGCTAGAGATCAGAGGGGGACAGGGGGTTCATATAGCAATCAGCCCCAGCATTTT. The genes are TRBV20-1 and TRBJ1-5, with 11 bases matching TRBD1. J was trimmed by 0 bases and V by 0 bases; bases with no gene match: 13. Germline V lookup: CDR1 DFQATT, CDR2 SNEGSKA (reference sequence). This CDR3 is 20 amino acids long.

This clonotype was counted a few times. The genes are TRBV5-1 and TRBJ1-1, with a possible D match to TRBD1 (6 bases). Germline CDR1 is SGHRS and CDR2 is YFSETQ. The V and J ends lost 4 bases and 9 bases respectively, with 19 bases between them. There are 14 residues in the CDR3. The CDR3 sequence: CASSRRDTITKAFF. CDR3 nucleotides: TGCGCCAGCAGCCGCCGGGACACGATTACAAAAGCTTTCTTT.

The chain carries TRBV30 and TRBJ1-5; the D is unclear. The CDR3 totals 14 residues. In germline, CDR1 is GTSNPN, CDR2 SVGIG (reference sequence). V was trimmed by 6 bases and J by 0 bases, leaving 12 bases between them. This CDR3 is CACGGLNSNQPQHF. The CDR3 DNA sequence: TGTGCCTGTGGAGGACTAAATAGCAATCAGCCCCAGCATTTT.

This clonotype was detected only a few times. V is TRBV23-1 and J is TRBJ1-2, with unresolved D. TRBV23-1 is assigned to the ORF class and has an uncertain function. CDR3 length: 15 amino acids. V was pared by 10 bases and J by 4 bases, with 22 bases between. As DNA, the CDR3 is TGCGCCATACACGGCCCTTTAGGGTCGAGCTATGGCTACACCTTC. It codes for CAIHGPLGSSYGYTF.

The chain has TRBV4-1 and TRBJ2-7; D is possibly TRBD1 or TRBD2 (5 bases each). This CDR3 is built from 16 residues. Per the germline V gene, CDR1 is MGHRA and CDR2 is YSYEKL. The V end lost 0 bases, the J end lost 0 bases, and 12 bases lay between the germline ends. CDR3 protein: CASSQDRAGSSYEQYF. CDR3 DNA: TGCGCCAGCAGCCAAGATCGGGCAGGGAGCTCCTACGAGCAGTACTTC.

This clonotype showed up just a few times. The genes are TRBV6-1 and TRBJ1-5; D may be TRBD1 (5 bases). This CDR3 region has 16 residues. Germline lookup yields CDR1 MNHNS and CDR2 SASEGT. Deletions cut 6 bases from V and 1 base from J, with 16 bases between. The DNA for the CDR3 is TGTGCCAGCAGGGCGGTGCAGGGACGGAGCAATCAGCCCCAGCATTTT. This translates into CASRAVQGRSNQPQHF.

Many counts were recorded for this clonotype. The V call is TRBV5-1, the J call TRBJ2-7; 8 bases agree with TRBD2. The CDR3 has 14 amino acids. Losses at the gene ends were 4 bases for V and 3 bases for J; bases not matched to a gene: 6. The V gene's germline CDR1 is SGHRS and CDR2 YFSETQ. The CDR3 region is CASSPGLGYYEQYF. For the CDR3, the DNA is TGCGCCAGCAGCCCGGGACTAGGTTACTACGAGCAGTACTTC. Drawing the rest from reference TRBV5-1 and TRBJ2-7, the complete variable domain is KAGVTQTPRYLIKTRGQQVTLSCSPISGHRSVSWYQQTPGQGLQFLFEYFSETQRNKGNFPGRFSGRQFSNSRSEMNVSTLELGDSALYLCASSPGLGYYEQYFGPGTRLTVT.

V and J are TRBV6-2 or TRBV6-3 and TRBJ1-5; TRBD1 agrees at 7 bases. V shed 2 bases, J shed 0 bases, and the junction held 7 bases outside the gene matches. Germline-derived CDR1 and CDR2 are MNHEY and SVGEGT. This CDR3 spans 17 amino acids. CDR3 loop: CASSYPDRYYSNQPQHF. DNA of the CDR3: TGTGCCAGCAGTTACCCGGACAGGTACTATAGCAATCAGCCCCAGCATTTT.

The chain employs TRBV19 and TRBJ2-3; 10 bases agree with TRBD1. Germline assignment: CDR1 LNHDA and CDR2 SQIVND (reference sequence). This CDR3 contains 14 residues. V gave up 10 bases and J gave up 9 bases; unmatched junction bases: 13. The CDR3 loop is CATERRQGARTQYF. The CDR3 bases are TGTGCCACCGAGCGGAGACAGGGGGCGCGCACGCAGTATTTT.

The CDR3 loop reads CASSLSPGLYSNQPQHF. The DNA of the CDR3 is TGTGCCAGCAGCTTATCTCCGGGGCTATATAGCAATCAGCCCCAGCATTTT. V and J are TRBV7-2 and TRBJ1-5, with a tentative D call TRBD1 (5 bases). The V end was cut by 2 bases, the J end by 0 bases, with 14 bases between. The CDR3 totals 17 residues. Germline CDR1 reads SGHTA; CDR2 reads FQGNSA.

J is TRBJ2-5 and V is TRBV7-8; tentative D call: TRBD2 (7 bases). This CDR3 is 13 amino acids long. CDR1 is SGHVS, CDR2 FQNEAQ, per germline. Deletions cut 5 bases from V and 5 bases from J, with 12 bases between. CDR3 nucleotides: TGTGCCAGCAGCCCGGGGGGCTCGGAGACCCAGTACTTC. Amino acid sequence: CASSPGGSETQYF.

This sequence joins TRBV7-9 and TRBJ2-4; D possibly corresponds to TRBD1 (6 bases). V dropped 1 base and J dropped 5 bases, with 12 bases sitting between them. This CDR3 spans 15 amino acids. Per germline, CDR1 SEHNR and CDR2 FQNEAQ (reference sequence). Written as DNA, the CDR3 is TGTGCCAGCAGCTTAGGGGCCAGGGGCCAAAACATTCAGTACTTC. Protein sequence: CASSLGARGQNIQYF.

The V call is TRBV7-2, the J call TRBJ2-4; D ambiguous. Trimming removed 5 bases from V and 7 bases from J, with 12 bases in between. Germline V gene lookup returns CDR1 SGHTA and CDR2 FQGNSA. CDR3 length: 13 residues. The CDR3 is CASSPPGRNIQYF. The CDR3 DNA sequence: TGTGCCAGCAGCCCCCCGGGCCGGAACATTCAGTACTTC.

This clonotype has at least ten counts. The chain is built from TRBV7-3 and TRBJ2-1; unclear D gene. This CDR3 spans 14 amino acids. Per the germline V gene, CDR1 is SGHTA and CDR2 is FQGTGA. The V and J ends lost 5 bases and 5 bases respectively, with 13 bases between them. CDR3 DNA sequence: TGTGCCAGCAGCATACATTGGGCAGACAATGAGCAGTTCTTC. It is translated as CASSIHWADNEQFF.

This clonotype has only a few counts. The genes are TRBV18 and TRBJ2-4; 8 positions agree with TRBD2. V trimming: 3 bases; J trimming: 0 bases; junction bases outside the gene matches: 13. CDR3 size: 19 residues. Germline CDR1 KGHSH, CDR2 LQKENI. The CDR3 region has the DNA TGTGCCAGCTCACCCACCTCTCTAAGCGGGGGTCAAGCCAAAAACATTCAGTACTTC. As protein: CASSPTSLSGGQAKNIQYF.

This clonotype was seen many times. V is TRBV4-3 and J is TRBJ2-3; no definite D call. The CDR3 is made up of 15 amino acids. Germline assignment: CDR1 LGHNA and CDR2 YSLEER. V lost 0 bases, J lost 11 bases, and 18 bases lay in between. The CDR3 loop is CASSQDATLIPQQYF. The DNA of the CDR3 is TGCGCCAGCAGCCAAGATGCGACTCTAATCCCCCAGCAGTATTTT.

The DNA for the CDR3 is TGCGCCAGCAGCTTTGGGACCTCAGGGGTCGAGCAGTACTTC. Translation gives CASSFGTSGVEQYF. V and J are TRBV5-1 and TRBJ2-7; TRBD1 is a possible D gene (6 bases). Germline lookup yields CDR1 SGHRS and CDR2 YFSETQ. This CDR3 spans 14 amino acids. Between the trimmed V and J ends, which lost 2 bases and 6 bases, there was a span of 15 bases.

The sample holds a few counts of this clonotype. This rearrangement joins TRBV10-3 to TRBJ2-7; TRBD2 matches at 8 bases. The CDR3 consists of 13 residues. V dropped 8 bases and J dropped 3; count of bases not matched to a gene: 6. Germline-derived CDR1 and CDR2 are ENHRY and SYGVKD. As DNA, the CDR3 is TGTGCCATCCGAATTAGCGGGGACTACGAGCAGTACTTC. Translation gives CAIRISGDYEQYF.

This clonotype appeared a few times. The V call is TRBV12-3 or TRBV12-4, the J call TRBJ2-3; 7 bases fit TRBD1. This CDR3 contains 15 residues. With V trimmed by 5 bases and J by 0 bases, 5 bases remained unmatched. The CDR3 spells CASSHGQASTDTQYF. The DNA of the CDR3 is TGTGCCAGCAGTCACGGACAGGCTAGCACAGATACGCAGTATTTT.

The chain carries TRBV12-3 or TRBV12-4 and TRBJ2-7, with TRBD2 matching 11 bases. CDR3 length equals 15 residues. Germline trimming cut 5 bases from V and 7 bases from J; bases unmatched to any gene: 10. The CDR3 sequence: CASSQTSGGIREQYF. The CDR3 DNA is TGTGCCAGCAGTCAAACTAGCGGGGGAATACGAGAGCAGTACTTC.

In this sample, this clonotype turned up a few times. CDR3 nucleotides: TGTGCCTGGAGCCCCGTGGTAGATACGCAGTATTTT. It translates to CAWSPVVDTQYF. The chain joins TRBV30 to TRBJ2-3; no firm D call. Trimming cost V 3 bases and J 5 bases, with 9 bases left between them. The germline CDR1 and CDR2 sequences are GTSNPN and SVGIG (reference sequence). The CDR3 totals 12 residues.

V and J are TRBV29-1 and TRBJ2-7, with TRBD2 matching over 7 bases. The CDR3 runs 16 residues. With V trimmed by 1 base and J by 5 bases, 14 bases remained unmatched. Germline CDR1 is SQVTM and CDR2 is ANQGSEA. This CDR3 reads CSVEVAQFSGVHEQYF. In DNA, the CDR3 is TGCAGCGTTGAAGTAGCACAATTCAGCGGGGTTCACGAGCAGTACTTC.

The chain uses TRBV12-3 or TRBV12-4 and TRBJ1-2; tentative D call: TRBD1 (6 bases). V lost 5 bases and J 4 bases, leaving 11 bases between the germline ends. The CDR3 runs to 13 residues. CDR3 bases: TGTGCCAGCAGTCCAGGACAGAGCTATGGCTACACCTTC. Translation gives CASSPGQSYGYTF.